This TCR beta chain was captured by sequencing in a study of shared clonotypes between healthy human individuals. Broader study findings: Naive subsets tended to show greater estimated richness than memory subsets. Naive CD4 clonotype sharing across several donors was 5% to 6%. Sorted-subset samples were not fully sequenced, rarefaction indicated.

In the original processing: In the immunoSEQ data, sequences were junction-only and lacked quality scores, so filtering differed. Profiling relied on immunoSEQ multiplex PCR, and the TCRdb table lists in-frame clones only, not all of them. V, J and clone size are those of that table, while D and trimming were read from the DNA. The profile shows millions of clones, approximately 94% of them singletons. V was shortened by 2 bases and J by 2 bases, with 13 bases between the two germline ends. Looked up from germline, CDR1 is SGHTA and CDR2 is FQGNSA. This CDR3 region has 15 residues. The naive CD8 subset, CD45RO-negative cells positively selected for CCR7, excluded terminally differentiated effector memory CD45RA+ cells. About this clone: The antigen remains undetermined.

The source is a man aged 18 to 30 in good health. Some clones in this sample may be carry-over from other donors' samples. The sequenced sample was naive CD8+ T cells from PBMCs. The chain joins TRBV7-2 to TRBJ2-7; D call uncertain. The CDR3 reads CASSLKSLITYEQYF. CDR3 DNA: TGTGCCAGCAGCTTAAAATCCCTCATAACCTACGAGCAGTACTTC.